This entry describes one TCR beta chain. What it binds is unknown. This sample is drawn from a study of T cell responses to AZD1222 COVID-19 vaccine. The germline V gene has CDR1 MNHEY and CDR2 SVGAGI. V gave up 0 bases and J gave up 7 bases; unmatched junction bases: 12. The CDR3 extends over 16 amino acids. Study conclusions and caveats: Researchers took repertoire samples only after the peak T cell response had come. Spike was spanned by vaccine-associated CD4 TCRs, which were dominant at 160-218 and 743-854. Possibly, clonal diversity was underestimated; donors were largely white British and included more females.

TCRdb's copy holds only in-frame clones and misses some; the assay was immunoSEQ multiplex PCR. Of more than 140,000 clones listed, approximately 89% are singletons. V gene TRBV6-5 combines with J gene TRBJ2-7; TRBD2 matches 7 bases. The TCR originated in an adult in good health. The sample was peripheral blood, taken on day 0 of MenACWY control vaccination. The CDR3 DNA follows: TGTGCCAGCAGTTACTCATCTAGCGGAGTCGGGGAGGAGCAGTACTTC. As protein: CASSYSSSGVGEEQYF.